The 11 T cell receptor beta chains below were found in one sample sequenced in a study of blood T cell repertoires in COVID-19. The method was immunoSEQ multiplex PCR; TCRdb's version includes in-frame clones alone and lacks a portion of them. Among around 170,000 clones listed, roughly 70% were seen once. Sequencing was carried out using peripheral blood. The receptors were sampled from an elderly woman with acute or convalescent COVID-19.

The rearrangement joins TRBV7-2 to TRBJ1-3; D perhaps matches TRBD1 (5 bases). CDR1 and CDR2 (germline): SGHTA, FQGNSA. This CDR3 has 16 amino acids. Trimming shortened V by 3 bases and J by 8 bases, and 20 bases separated the two germline ends. The CDR3 nucleotides are TGTGCCAGCAGCTTTTATCAGGGAGGCGGACGAGACACCATATATTTT. Its protein is CASSFYQGGGRDTIYF.

The chain is built from TRBV29-1 and TRBJ2-5; D may be TRBD1 (6 bases). Between the trimmed V and J ends, which lost 3 bases and 5 bases, there was a span of 16 bases. The germline CDR1 and CDR2 sequences are SQVTM and ANQGSEA. The CDR3 covers 14 residues. The CDR3 DNA is TGCAGCGTTGATCGAAATACAGGGTCGGAGACCCAGTACTTC. It yields the protein CSVDRNTGSETQYF.

The genes are TRBV12-3 or TRBV12-4 and TRBJ1-5; D call uncertain. Trimming took 1 base from V and 9 from J, leaving 10 bases between them. CDR3 length: 13 residues. Here the CDR3 DNA reads TGTGCCAGCAGTTTAGACGGTGTTCGGCCCCAGCATTTT. Amino acid sequence: CASSLDGVRPQHF.

This chain uses TRBV4-3 with TRBJ1-1, with a possible D match to TRBD1 (5 bases). Germline CDR1 LGHNA, CDR2 YSLEER. This CDR3 has 14 residues. V shed 2 bases and J shed 1 base, with 8 bases lying between them. The CDR3 sequence: CASSQQGWNTEAFF. CDR3 sequence (DNA): TGCGCCAGCAGCCAACAGGGTTGGAACACTGAAGCTTTCTTT.

This clone was observed a handful of times. The J gene is TRBJ2-1, the V gene TRBV28, with D possibly TRBD2 on 6 matching bases. Germline loops: CDR1 MDHEN, CDR2 SYDVKM. The CDR3 totals 10 residues. Trimming stripped 5 bases from V and 13 bases from J, with 9 bases between. The CDR3 loop is CASSQGLQFF. For the CDR3, the DNA is TGTGCCAGCAGTCAGGGACTTCAGTTCTTC.

This CDR3 reads CASRAGTGGEQYF. The CDR3 DNA reads as TGCGCCAGCAGAGCAGGGACAGGGGGCGAGCAGTACTTC. This sequence joins TRBV5-1 and TRBJ2-7, with TRBD1 identical over 11 bases. CDR3 length: 13 amino acids. V dropped 5 bases and J dropped 6; count of bases not matched to a gene: 4. Per germline, CDR1 SGHRS and CDR2 YFSETQ.

The V gene is TRBV9, the J gene TRBJ2-5; 9 bases match TRBD1. The CDR3 is 15 residues long. Per germline, CDR1 SGDLS and CDR2 YYNGEE. V was pared by 0 bases and J by 6 bases, with 6 bases of the junction left unmatched. DNA for the CDR3: TGTGCCAGCAGCGTAGCTGGGACAGGGAGAAAGACCCAGTACTTC. As protein: CASSVAGTGRKTQYF.

This clone was recorded once. The CDR3 reads CASSFLGSGTYEQYF. The CDR3 DNA reads as TGCGCCAGCAGCTTTTTGGGGAGTGGGACCTACGAGCAGTACTTC. The chain joins TRBV5-1 to TRBJ2-7, with D perhaps TRBD2 (5 bases). The CDR3 totals 15 residues. Germline-derived CDR1 and CDR2 are SGHRS and YFSETQ. Trimming stripped 2 bases from V and 2 bases from J, with 14 bases between.

V is TRBV18 and J is TRBJ1-6; no definite D call. The CDR3 sequence is 14 residues long. The ends were cut back, 2 bases at V and 8 bases at J, with 10 bases in the middle. CDR1 and CDR2 (germline): KGHSH, LQKENI. CDR3 in amino acids: CASSPGGLDSPLHF. CDR3 nucleotides: TGTGCCAGCTCACCAGGCGGACTAGATTCACCCCTCCACTTT.

The V gene is TRBV7-2, the J gene TRBJ2-5, with TRBD2 identical over 8 bases. Germline V gene sequence: CDR1 SGHTA, CDR2 FQGNSA. The CDR3 is 17 residues long. V shed 1 base and J 4 bases; nucleotides not matched to a gene: 11. CDR3 region: CASSLGLASTSGETQYF. The CDR3 DNA is TGTGCCAGCAGCTTAGGACTAGCGTCTACGTCGGGAGAGACCCAGTACTTC.

Only a few counts were recorded for this clone. Here the CDR3 reads CAIRGTGTGGEGEQFF. In nucleotides, the CDR3 is TGTGCCATCAGGGGAACCGGGACAGGGGGAGAGGGTGAGCAGTTCTTC. V and J are TRBV10-3 and TRBJ2-1; 11 bases map to TRBD1. The CDR3 contains 16 residues. The J segment lost 9 bases and the V segment lost 6 bases, leaving 13 bases of the junction unmatched. CDR1 is ENHRY and CDR2 is SYGVKD in the germline V gene.